The T cell receptor beta chain under discussion was sequenced for a study of PD-L1 blockade in urothelial cancer. Measured with immunoSEQ multiplex PCR; TCRdb has only the in-frame clones, and not every one. The repertoire holds tens of thousands of clones, approximately 78% seen once, with under 4% in the top ten. Germline V gives CDR1 SGDLS, CDR2 YYNGEE. The CDR3 consists of 16 residues. The V gene lost 0 bases and the J gene lost 0 bases, with 11 bases spanning the gap. This receptor was obtained from a man between 70 and 80 years old with urothelial cancer. The rearrangement uses TRBV9 and TRBJ2-3, with no clear D. The sequences come from PBMCs, collected around atezolizumab (anti-PD-L1) treatment. CDR3 sequence (DNA): TGTGCCAGCAGCGTAGGACTGACTGGGAGCACAGATACGCAGTATTTT. Translated: CASSVGLTGSTDTQYF.